The T cell receptor beta chain described here comes from a study of cytomegalovirus exposure and HLA in healthy donors. About the research overall: Later, an analysis reported that the 120 or so validation repertoires had used the same platform as the roughly 700 first-cohort repertoires.

The donors were part of the validation cohort of 100 to 150 subjects. That cohort was separate from the first cohort, which comprised under 750 subjects. Assay: immunoSEQ multiplex PCR; the TCRdb copy retains only in-frame clones and omits some. The sample lists hundreds of thousands of clones; around 86% were seen once. Concerning this clone itself: Its target is unknown.

The study's findings and limits: With high specificity and sensitivity, the classifier reportedly diagnosed cytomegalovirus status. Most TCR sequences showed up rarely, but some public TCRs showed up in many donors.

Trimming removed 5 bases from V and 0 bases from J, with 9 bases in between. CDR1 is LGHNT and CDR2 is FRNRAP in the germline V gene. The CDR3 has 14 residues. V usage is TRBV12-5 and J usage is TRBJ2-3; unclear D gene. The receptor was derived from a woman between 18 and 29 years old in good health and CMV-seronegative. Sequencing used PBMCs. The CDR3 reads CASGPGGSTDTQYF. DNA for the CDR3: TGTGCTAGTGGTCCCGGTGGTAGCACAGATACGCAGTATTTT.